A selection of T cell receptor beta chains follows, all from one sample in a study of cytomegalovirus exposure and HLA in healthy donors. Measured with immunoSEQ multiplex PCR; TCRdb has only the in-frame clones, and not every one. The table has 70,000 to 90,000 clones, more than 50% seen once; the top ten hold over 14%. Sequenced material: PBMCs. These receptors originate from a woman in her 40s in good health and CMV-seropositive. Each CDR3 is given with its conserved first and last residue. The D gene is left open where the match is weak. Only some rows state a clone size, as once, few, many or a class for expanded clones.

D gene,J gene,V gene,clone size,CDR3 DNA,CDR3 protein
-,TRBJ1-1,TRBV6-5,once,TGTGCCAGCAGTTACCAGTCCACAGCGAACACTGAAGCTTTCTTT,CASSYQSTANTEAFF
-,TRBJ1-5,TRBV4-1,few,TGCGCCAGCAGCCAAGGGACAACCGCCCTTAGCAATCAGCCCCAGCATTTT,CASSQGTTALSNQPQHF
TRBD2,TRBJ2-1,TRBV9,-,TGTGCCAGCAGCAGACTAGCGGGAAAGAACAATGAGCAGTTCTTC,CASSRLAGKNNEQFF
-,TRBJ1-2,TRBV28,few,TGTGCCAGCAGTTCAGACTATGGCTACACCTTC,CASSSDYGYTF
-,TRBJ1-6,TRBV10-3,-,TGTGCCATCAGGGAAAGACAGAATAATTCACCCCTCCACTTT,CAIRERQNNSPLHF
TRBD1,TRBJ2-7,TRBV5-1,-,TGCGCCAGCAGCTTGGAGGAGACAGGGGGCTGGTACTTC,CASSLEETGGWYF
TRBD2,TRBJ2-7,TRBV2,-,TGTGCCAGCAAGGCCTCTGCGGGAGATGTCTACGAGCAGTACTTC,CASKASAGDVYEQYF
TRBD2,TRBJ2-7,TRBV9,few,TGTGCCAGCAGTCTCACCGGGACTAGCGACGAGCAGTACTTC,CASSLTGTSDEQYF
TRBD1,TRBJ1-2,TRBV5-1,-,TGCGCCAGCAGCATTAACCGGGACAGGGGTGGCTACACCTTC,CASSINRDRGGYTF
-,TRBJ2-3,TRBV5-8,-,TGTGCCAGCGGTCGGGGGACCACAGATACGCAGTATTTT,CASGRGTTDTQYF
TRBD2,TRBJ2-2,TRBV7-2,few,TGTGCCAGCAGCTTATTTTGGCGGGAGGGCACCGGGGAGCTGTTTTTT,CASSLFWREGTGELFF
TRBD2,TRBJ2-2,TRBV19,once,TGTGCCAGTAGTGCGAGGACTAGTTCTTCCGGGGAGCTGTTTTTT,CASSARTSSSGELFF
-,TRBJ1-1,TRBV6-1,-,TGTGCCAGCAGTGGTCGGGAAACAAACACTGAAGCTTTCTTT,CASSGRETNTEAFF
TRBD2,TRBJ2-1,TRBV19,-,TGTGCCAGTAGGCCGAGGGCTAGCGGGCATGAGCAGTTCTTC,CASRPRASGHEQFF
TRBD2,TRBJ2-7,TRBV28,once,TGTGCCAGCAGCCCGGGAGGGGGAGGGAACTCCTACGAGCAGTACTTC,CASSPGGGGNSYEQYF
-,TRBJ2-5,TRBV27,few,TGTGCCAGCTACCCTCTGGGGGCTAGCGGATCAGAGACCCAGTACTTC,CASYPLGASGSETQYF
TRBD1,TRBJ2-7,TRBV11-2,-,TGTGCCAGCAGCTCCTATAGGGACAGGATCTACGAGCAGTACTTC,CASSSYRDRIYEQYF
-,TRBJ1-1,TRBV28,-,TGTGCCAGCACCCTAGGCCCTGAAGCTTTCTTT,CASTLGPEAFF
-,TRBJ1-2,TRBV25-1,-,TGTGCCAGCAGTGAAAGAATAGGGAGTTATGGCTACACCTTC,CASSERIGSYGYTF
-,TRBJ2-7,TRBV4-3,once,TGCGCCAGCAGCCAAGGTCACAGCGGATTCACCTACGAGCAGTACTTC,CASSQGHSGFTYEQYF
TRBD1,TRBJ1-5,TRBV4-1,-,TGCGCCAGCAGCGGAGCGACAGGGCGCAATCAGCCCCAGCATTTT,CASSGATGRNQPQHF
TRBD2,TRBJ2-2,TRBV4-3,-,TGCGCCAGCAGCCAAGATATGGCGGGAGTACGGACCGGGGAGCTGTTTTTT,CASSQDMAGVRTGELFF
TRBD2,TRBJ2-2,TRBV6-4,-,TGTGCCAGCAGTGACTCCCCGCCGGGGGGGGATGACAGCCAAAGCCCCACCAACACCGGGGAGCTGTTTTTT,CASSDSPPGGDDSQSPTNTGELFF
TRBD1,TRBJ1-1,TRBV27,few,TGTGCCAGCAGCCCCGACAGGGGTTCCACTGAAGCTTTCTTT,CASSPDRGSTEAFF
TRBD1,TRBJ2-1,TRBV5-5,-,TGTGCCAGCAGCGGGGGACAGGGGGGATACAATGAGCAGTTCTTC,CASSGGQGGYNEQFF
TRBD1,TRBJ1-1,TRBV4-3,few,TGCGCCAGCAGCCAACCGGGACAGGGTGCGGACACTGAAGCTTTCTTT,CASSQPGQGADTEAFF
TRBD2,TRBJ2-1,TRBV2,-,TGTGCCAGCGAGGGGACGGGACTAGCGTCCTACAATGAGCAGTTCTTC,CASEGTGLASYNEQFF
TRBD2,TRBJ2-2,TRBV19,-,TGTGCCAGTAGTACATACCGAGGACTAGAGACCGGGGAGCTGTTTTTT,CASSTYRGLETGELFF
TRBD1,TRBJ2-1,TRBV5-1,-,TGCGCCAGCGCATCCGGGACAGGCTACAATGAGCAGTTCTTC,CASASGTGYNEQFF
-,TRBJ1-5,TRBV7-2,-,TGTGCCAGCAGCCGGGACTCCAATCAGCCCCAGCATTTT,CASSRDSNQPQHF
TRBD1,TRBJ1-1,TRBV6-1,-,TGTGCCAGCAGTGCCGACAGGGGGACTGAAGCTTTCTTT,CASSADRGTEAFF
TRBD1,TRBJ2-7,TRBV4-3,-,TGCGCCAGCAGCCAAGTAGGGCAGGGGGCGGACGAGCAGTACTTC,CASSQVGQGADEQYF
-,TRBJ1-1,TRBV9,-,TGTGCCAGCAGCGTAGATCCAGGGAAGAACACTGAAGCTTTCTTT,CASSVDPGKNTEAFF
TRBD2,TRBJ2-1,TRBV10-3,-,TGTGCCATCAGAGCCGGGACTAGCGGCGCCTACAATGAGCAGTTCTTC,CAIRAGTSGAYNEQFF
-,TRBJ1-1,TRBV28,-,TGTGCCAGCAGTCAGGCCACTGAAGCTTTCTTT,CASSQATEAFF
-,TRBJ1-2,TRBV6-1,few,TGTGCCACCACAGTTAACTATGGCTACACCTTC,CATTVNYGYTF
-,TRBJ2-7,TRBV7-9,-,TGTGCCAGCAGCCGCGGGGCCTACGAGCAGTACTTC,CASSRGAYEQYF